Listed below are T cell receptor beta chains from one sample, sequenced in a study of cytomegalovirus exposure and HLA in healthy donors. The method was immunoSEQ multiplex PCR; TCRdb's version includes in-frame clones alone and lacks a portion of them. There are fewer than 250,000 clones in the sample; about 83% occur only once, and approximately 1.5% lies in the top ten. Material: PBMCs. These receptors were obtained from a girl aged 5-17 years in good health and CMV-seronegative. Each CDR3 is given with its conserved first and last residue. D genes are given only for firm matches. Not all rows give a size; the values are once, few, many and, for expanded clones, a class.

D,V,size,J,DNA,CDR3
TRBD2,TRBV14,NA,TRBJ2-1,TGTGCCACCAGGACTAGCGGGGCACAGGAGCAGTTCTTC,CATRTSGAQEQFF
NA,TRBV19,NA,TRBJ2-7,TGTGCCAGTAGTATGGCCTCAACTAAAGTAAGCTCCTACGAGCAGTACTTC,CASSMASTKVSSYEQYF
NA,TRBV5-1,NA,TRBJ1-1,TGCGCCAGCACTTCGGGGGGTAGCACTGAAGCTTTCTTT,CASTSGGSTEAFF
NA,TRBV10-3,NA,TRBJ1-5,TGTGCCATCAGTGATTATTCAGGGCCCCAGCATTTT,CAISDYSGPQHF
NA,TRBV28,NA,TRBJ2-3,TGTGCCAGCAGTTTTAGTGCTAGCACAGATACGCAGTATTTT,CASSFSASTDTQYF
NA,TRBV20-1,NA,TRBJ2-1,TGCAGTGCTACAGGGCTGCGCGAGCAGTTCTTC,CSATGLREQFF
TRBD1,TRBV27,NA,TRBJ2-7,TGTGCCAGCAGTTCAATGACAGGGATGGACTACGAGCAGTACTTC,CASSSMTGMDYEQYF
NA,TRBV7-2,NA,TRBJ1-1,TGTGCCAGCAGCTTAGAACTAGGGATGTCTTTCTTT,CASSLELGMSFF
NA,TRBV19,NA,TRBJ1-4,TGTGCCAGTAGGGCGGGAGGAGCTAATGAAAAACTGTTTTTT,CASRAGGANEKLFF
NA,TRBV9,NA,TRBJ1-4,TGTGCCAGCAGCGTAGGGCCTCCCGGGGCAACTAATGAAAAACTGTTTTTT,CASSVGPPGATNEKLFF
TRBD1,TRBV5-1,NA,TRBJ1-1,TGCGCCAGCAGCCACGTCGGGACAGGGTTGAACACTGAAGCTTTCTTT,CASSHVGTGLNTEAFF
TRBD2,TRBV28,NA,TRBJ2-7,TGTGCCAGCAGTCTTAGCACGGGAGGGCCGTTGGAGCAGTACTTC,CASSLSTGGPLEQYF
TRBD1,TRBV11-2,NA,TRBJ1-2,TGTGCCAGCACCCCCGGGGGGGACAGGGGGTCCTATGGCTACACCTTC,CASTPGGDRGSYGYTF
TRBD1,TRBV11-2,NA,TRBJ1-4,TGTGCCAGCAGCCCCCATGGACAGGCTTCTAATGAAAAACTGTTTTTT,CASSPHGQASNEKLFF
TRBD1,TRBV6-5,NA,TRBJ1-1,TGTGCCAGCAGTTTTACAGGGGGCAGGGGGAACACTGAAGCTTTCTTT,CASSFTGGRGNTEAFF
NA,TRBV2,NA,TRBJ2-1,TGTGCCAGCAGTGAAGGACGCGGTTCGAACAATGAGCAGTTCTTC,CASSEGRGSNNEQFF
NA,TRBV28,NA,TRBJ1-2,TGTGCCAGCAGTCCCCCACAGGTCCATGGCTACACCTTC,CASSPPQVHGYTF
TRBD2,TRBV19,NA,TRBJ2-1,TGTGCCAGTACCCCCGGGACTAGCAACAATGAGCAGTTCTTC,CASTPGTSNNEQFF
NA,TRBV6-5,once,TRBJ2-7,TGTGCCAGCGGGTATTTGCGGACAGTATCCTACGAGCAGTACTTC,CASGYLRTVSYEQYF
TRBD2,TRBV2,NA,TRBJ2-5,TGTGCCAGCAAAGCGGGGGGCGGTATACCCCAGTACTTC,CASKAGGGIPQYF
NA,TRBV7-3,NA,TRBJ2-7,TGTGCCAGCAGCTTAGGACCGGGCGGGCGCTCCTACGAGCAGTACTTC,CASSLGPGGRSYEQYF
TRBD1,TRBV5-1,NA,TRBJ1-1,TGCGCCAGCAGCTCAGCACGGGACAGCCGAGACAAGAAACCCGAAGCTTTCTTT,CASSSARDSRDKKPEAFF
NA,TRBV29-1,NA,TRBJ2-1,TGCAGCGTTGTACTAGCCGGTTCTCCCGCCGGTGAGCAGTTCTTC,CSVVLAGSPAGEQFF
NA,TRBV29-1,NA,TRBJ2-1,TGCAGCGTTTCCGGGTACCATGAGCAGTTCTTC,CSVSGYHEQFF
NA,TRBV7-7,once,TRBJ1-3,TGTGCTAGCAGCACAGACGTAGGAAACACCATATATTTT,CASSTDVGNTIYF
NA,TRBV14,NA,TRBJ1-2,TGTGCCAGCAGCCCCTCTACTAACTATGGCTACACCTTC,CASSPSTNYGYTF
TRBD2,TRBV4-2,NA,TRBJ2-5,TGTGCCAGCAGCCCGTACGTCCGGACCGGGACTAGCGACGGGGGGGAGACCCAGTACTTC,CASSPYVRTGTSDGGETQYF
TRBD1,TRBV27,NA,TRBJ2-7,TGTGCCAGCAGCCAAGACAGGGGCCTTCTTAGATACGAGCAGTACTTC,CASSQDRGLLRYEQYF
NA,TRBV5-1,NA,TRBJ2-1,TGCGCCAGCAGCTTGGACGGGGGGCCGTACAATGAGCAGTTCTTC,CASSLDGGPYNEQFF
NA,TRBV30,NA,TRBJ2-2,TGTGCCTGGAACCGTATCACAGGGTCCACCGGGGAGCTGTTTTTT,CAWNRITGSTGELFF
NA,TRBV4-1,NA,TRBJ2-5,TGCGCCAGCAGCCTCGGACCCGGACTCCAAGAGACCCAGTACTTC,CASSLGPGLQETQYF
NA,TRBV28,NA,TRBJ2-5,TGTGCCAGCAGTTTGCGACAGGAGAGGGAGAAGACCCAGTACTTC,CASSLRQEREKTQYF
NA,TRBV7-3,NA,TRBJ1-1,TGTGCCAGCAGCTTAGATGGCGGAATAAACACTGAAGCTTTCTTT,CASSLDGGINTEAFF
NA,TRBV19,NA,TRBJ1-5,TGTGCCAGTAGTATAAGAACACAGCTAAATCAGCCCCAGCATTTT,CASSIRTQLNQPQHF
TRBD1,TRBV27,once,TRBJ2-2,TGTGCCAGCAGTTTAGCGACAGGGCCCGCGAACACCGGGGAGCTGTTTTTT,CASSLATGPANTGELFF
TRBD1,TRBV19,NA,TRBJ1-2,TGTGCCAGTAGTATTGGGGACAGGGGTCCCCTGGGTGCTGGCTACACCTTC,CASSIGDRGPLGAGYTF
NA,TRBV19,few,TRBJ1-2,TGTGCCAGTAGTGCGGGACCGAGACATGGCTACACCTTC,CASSAGPRHGYTF
TRBD1,TRBV27,few,TRBJ2-1,TGTGCCAGCAGTCCGAAAGTAGGACAGGGGTTTTCCAATGAGCAGTTCTTC,CASSPKVGQGFSNEQFF
NA,TRBV30,NA,TRBJ2-7,TGTGCCTGGACTAGGGGGATCACCTACGAGCAGTACTTC,CAWTRGITYEQYF
TRBD1,TRBV30,NA,TRBJ2-7,TGTGCCTATGCGACAGGGGCCTACGAGCAGTACTTC,CAYATGAYEQYF
TRBD1,TRBV6-1,NA,TRBJ1-4,TGTGCCAGCAGTGAAGGGGCGGGACAGGGGAATGAAAAACTGTTTTTT,CASSEGAGQGNEKLFF